Listed below are T cell receptor beta chains from one sample, sequenced in a study of blood T cell repertoires in COVID-19. TCRdb's table, derived via immunoSEQ multiplex PCR, lists solely in-frame clones and lacks some. The table has some 180,000 clones, more than 65% seen once. The sample consisted of peripheral blood. The receptors shown here come from a man between 65 and 79 years old with active or convalescent COVID-19. Each CDR3 is given with its conserved first and last residue. The order of the fields is CDR3 DNA, CDR3 protein, clone size, J gene, V gene, D gene. A D gene is named only where the DNA matches it firmly. Clone size appears in some rows only: once, few, many, or a class for an expanded clone.

CDR3 DNA: TGTGCCAGCAGCCAAGAACAGGGGATGGGCTACACCTTC; CDR3 protein: CASSQEQGMGYTF; clone size: NA; J gene: TRBJ1-2; V gene: TRBV3-1/TRBV3-2; D gene: TRBD1
CDR3 DNA: TGTGCCAGCAGCCAAGGGCCTGGGGACTTTGGCTACACCTTC; CDR3 protein: CASSQGPGDFGYTF; clone size: NA; J gene: TRBJ1-2; V gene: TRBV3-1/TRBV3-2; D gene: NA
CDR3 DNA: TGTGCCAGCAGTTTCGGGACAGCCACAGATACGCAGTATTTT; CDR3 protein: CASSFGTATDTQYF; clone size: NA; J gene: TRBJ2-3; V gene: TRBV6-5; D gene: TRBD1
CDR3 DNA: TGTGCCAGCAGGCCCAGGGTTGGTGGCAATCAGCCCCAGCATTTT; CDR3 protein: CASRPRVGGNQPQHF; clone size: NA; J gene: TRBJ1-5; V gene: TRBV2; D gene: NA
CDR3 DNA: TGTGCCAGCAGCTCCTCGGGACTAGCGGCAAACACCGGGGAGCTGTTTTTT; CDR3 protein: CASSSSGLAANTGELFF; clone size: NA; J gene: TRBJ2-2; V gene: TRBV7-2; D gene: TRBD2
CDR3 DNA: TGCGCCAGCAGAAGGGGGACAGGGAACACCGGGGAGCTGTTTTTT; CDR3 protein: CASRRGTGNTGELFF; clone size: NA; J gene: TRBJ2-2; V gene: TRBV5-1; D gene: TRBD1
CDR3 DNA: TGTGCCAGCAGTTACGCCGGGACTTACTACAATGAGCAGTTCTTC; CDR3 protein: CASSYAGTYYNEQFF; clone size: NA; J gene: TRBJ2-1; V gene: TRBV6-5; D gene: NA
CDR3 DNA: TGTGCCAGCAGTAACTCTCCCGGACAGGGAAGTTCCGGGGAGCTGTTTTTT; CDR3 protein: CASSNSPGQGSSGELFF; clone size: NA; J gene: TRBJ2-2; V gene: TRBV27; D gene: TRBD1
CDR3 DNA: TGTGCCAGCAGCTTAGTGGGGAGCCCTACTGAAAAACTGTTTTTT; CDR3 protein: CASSLVGSPTEKLFF; clone size: NA; J gene: TRBJ1-4; V gene: TRBV7-2; D gene: NA
CDR3 DNA: TGTGCCAGCAGCTTAGTTGTCGGCGAGCAGTACTTC; CDR3 protein: CASSLVVGEQYF; clone size: many; J gene: TRBJ2-7; V gene: TRBV11-2; D gene: NA
CDR3 DNA: TGTGCCAGCAGTTATTACAGGGACGAGCAGTACTTC; CDR3 protein: CASSYYRDEQYF; clone size: NA; J gene: TRBJ2-7; V gene: TRBV7-9; D gene: NA
CDR3 DNA: TGTGCCAGCGGGTTTCCTGGCAGCAACGGAGGAGAAAAACTGTTTTTT; CDR3 protein: CASGFPGSNGGEKLFF; clone size: NA; J gene: TRBJ1-4; V gene: TRBV28; D gene: NA
CDR3 DNA: TGCGCCAGCAGCCTCCAGACAGGGTGGGACGAGCAGTACTTC; CDR3 protein: CASSLQTGWDEQYF; clone size: few; J gene: TRBJ2-7; V gene: TRBV4-3; D gene: TRBD1
CDR3 DNA: TGCGCCAGCAGCGGGCTTGGGACAGGGGGCGAAAAACTGTTTTTT; CDR3 protein: CASSGLGTGGEKLFF; clone size: NA; J gene: TRBJ1-4; V gene: TRBV5-1; D gene: TRBD1
CDR3 DNA: TGTGCCAGCAGCTTGGCACCTCTAGGGGGCGCGGCTGAAGCTTTCTTT; CDR3 protein: CASSLAPLGGAAEAFF; clone size: few; J gene: TRBJ1-1; V gene: TRBV5-4; D gene: TRBD1
CDR3 DNA: TGTGCCAGCAGCTTAGGTTCCGGGACTGTCGGGGAGCTGTTTTTT; CDR3 protein: CASSLGSGTVGELFF; clone size: NA; J gene: TRBJ2-2; V gene: TRBV7-2; D gene: NA
CDR3 DNA: TGCGCCAGCAGCTTCGCCGGGGAGTTTGCGAATTCACCCCTCCACTTT; CDR3 protein: CASSFAGEFANSPLHF; clone size: NA; J gene: TRBJ1-6; V gene: TRBV5-1; D gene: NA
CDR3 DNA: TGTGCCAGCAGCACCCGGCCCCTAGCGGGAGGGCCTAATGAGCAGTTCTTC; CDR3 protein: CASSTRPLAGGPNEQFF; clone size: NA; J gene: TRBJ2-1; V gene: TRBV11-3; D gene: TRBD2
CDR3 DNA: TGCAGTGCTAGTCAGGGGGTATCGGAAGGGAACAATCAGCCCCAGCATTTT; CDR3 protein: CSASQGVSEGNNQPQHF; clone size: NA; J gene: TRBJ1-5; V gene: TRBV20-1; D gene: TRBD1
CDR3 DNA: TGTGCCAGCAGCCAATGGGACAGGGAGATGAGGTATGGCTACACCTTC; CDR3 protein: CASSQWDREMRYGYTF; clone size: once; J gene: TRBJ1-2; V gene: TRBV3-1/TRBV3-2; D gene: TRBD1
CDR3 DNA: TGTGCCAGCAGTCCCGACAGGGCACGCTCCTACGAGCAGTACTTC; CDR3 protein: CASSPDRARSYEQYF; clone size: NA; J gene: TRBJ2-7; V gene: TRBV28; D gene: TRBD1
CDR3 DNA: TGCGCCAGCAGCAGGGGGGACAGCCGCTCTGGAAACACCATATATTTT; CDR3 protein: CASSRGDSRSGNTIYF; clone size: NA; J gene: TRBJ1-3; V gene: TRBV5-1; D gene: TRBD1
CDR3 DNA: TGTGCCAGCTCACGACAGGGGAAGGATGAAAAACTGTTTTTT; CDR3 protein: CASSRQGKDEKLFF; clone size: NA; J gene: TRBJ1-4; V gene: TRBV18; D gene: TRBD1
CDR3 DNA: TGCGCCAGCAGCCCAGGTATCACCGGGGAGCTGTTTTTT; CDR3 protein: CASSPGITGELFF; clone size: NA; J gene: TRBJ2-2; V gene: TRBV5-1; D gene: NA
CDR3 DNA: TGTGCCAGCAGCTTATACGGGATCACTAATGAAAAACTGTTTTTT; CDR3 protein: CASSLYGITNEKLFF; clone size: NA; J gene: TRBJ1-4; V gene: TRBV7-2; D gene: NA
CDR3 DNA: TGCGCCAGCAGCCCGCCGGAGACCTACGAGCAGTACTTC; CDR3 protein: CASSPPETYEQYF; clone size: NA; J gene: TRBJ2-7; V gene: TRBV5-1; D gene: NA
CDR3 DNA: TGTGCCAGCAGCTTAGCCGGGACAGGGGATGGCTACACCTTC; CDR3 protein: CASSLAGTGDGYTF; clone size: NA; J gene: TRBJ1-2; V gene: TRBV7-2; D gene: TRBD1
CDR3 DNA: TGTGCCAGCAGTGACCCGGGGGGCAGGGGCGGAACCGGGGAGCTGTTTTTT; CDR3 protein: CASSDPGGRGGTGELFF; clone size: many; J gene: TRBJ2-2; V gene: TRBV2; D gene: NA
CDR3 DNA: TGTGCCAGCAGCAAAGGTCCGAGGGAAGGTAGTGAAAAACTGTTTTTT; CDR3 protein: CASSKGPREGSEKLFF; clone size: NA; J gene: TRBJ1-4; V gene: TRBV21-1; D gene: NA
CDR3 DNA: TGTGCCACCAGCAGACAGCGATACTATGGCTACACCTTC; CDR3 protein: CATSRQRYYGYTF; clone size: NA; J gene: TRBJ1-2; V gene: TRBV15; D gene: NA
CDR3 DNA: TGCGCCAGCAGCTTGACGTTTGGCCATTTCCCAGAGACCCAGTACTTC; CDR3 protein: CASSLTFGHFPETQYF; clone size: NA; J gene: TRBJ2-5; V gene: TRBV5-1; D gene: NA
CDR3 DNA: TGCGCCAGCAGCTTATCCGGGACAGCAGAGGAAAAACTGTTTTTT; CDR3 protein: CASSLSGTAEEKLFF; clone size: NA; J gene: TRBJ1-4; V gene: TRBV5-1; D gene: TRBD1